The 5 T cell receptor beta chains listed next were all sequenced from one sample in a study of a mutant IDH1 vaccine in newly diagnosed glioma (dated by TCRdb to about 2021). Libraries were constructed by the immunoSEQ multiplex PCR assay. TCRdb took over this immuneACCESS table, retaining in-frame rearrangements with V and J assigned. Such tables are incomplete; in checked studies, under half of the missing clones stem from an unresolved V gene, and the remainder is unexplained. The sample table records 85,000 to 100,000 clones; approximately 83% of these occur just once. Around 7% of the sample rests with the top ten. The time point tag for this specimen amounts to: baseline, week 1 (first vaccination visit). According to the study, the label for this sample's treatment or condition signals: pre-vaccination baseline after standard-of-care therapy. The sequencing here drew on PBMCs, taken from a glioma patient treated with radiotherapy, temozolomide or both. These TCRs come from a woman aged 50 to 65 with glioma.

The chain links TRBV9 to TRBJ2-7, with TRBD1 identical over 7 bases. Germline-derived CDR1 and CDR2 are SGDLS and YYNGEE. This CDR3 has 12 amino acids. V shed 4 bases and J 3 bases; nucleotides not matched to a gene: 1. Here the CDR3 DNA reads TGTGCCAGCAGCCCAGGGGGCTACGAGCAGTACTTC. Translation gives CASSPGGYEQYF.

This clone was detected a few times. The chain combines TRBV15 with TRBJ1-6, with 7 bases aligning to TRBD1. The CDR3 spans 16 residues. Trimming took 1 base from V and 8 from J; bases not matched to a gene: 8. CDR1 is LNHNV and CDR2 is YYDKDF in the germline V gene (reference sequence). In nucleotides, the CDR3 is TGTGCCACCAGCAGAGCGGACAGGCCCGCGGATTCACCCCTCCACTTT. This sequence encodes CATSRADRPADSPLHF.

The V call is TRBV2, the J call TRBJ2-7; D is tentatively TRBD1 or TRBD2 (5 bases each). Trimming cost V 8 bases and J 3 bases, with 14 bases left between them. Per germline, CDR1 SNHLY and CDR2 FYNNEI. CDR3 size: 13 residues. This CDR3 reads CASQFRAGYEQYF. The CDR3 DNA reads TGTGCCAGCCAATTCAGGGCGGGCTACGAGCAGTACTTC.

The V and J genes are TRBV5-5 and TRBJ1-6, with a possible D match to TRBD1 (5 bases). Deletions cut 2 bases from V and 5 bases from J, with 8 bases between. CDR1 SGHKS and CDR2 YYEKEE come from the germline V gene (reference sequence). CDR3 length: 14 residues. This chain's CDR3 is CASSFGGNNSPLHF. The CDR3 DNA reads TGTGCCAGCAGCTTTGGGGGGAATAATTCACCCCTCCACTTT.

The J gene is TRBJ2-6, the V gene TRBV4-3, with D uncertain. V was cut by 4 bases and J by 2 bases, with 6 bases left in between. This CDR3 contains 14 residues. From germline, CDR1 is LGHNA and CDR2 YSLEER. The CDR3 nucleotides read TGCGCCAGCAGCCGGGGTACTGGGGCCAACGTCCTGACTTTC. Translating gives CASSRGTGANVLTF.